The entry that follows covers one T cell receptor beta chain sequence. The CDR3 covers 13 residues. From germline, CDR1 is MDHEN and CDR2 SYDVKM. Trimming took off 5 bases at V and 3 bases at J, with 11 bases between the two ends. TCRdb called the 5' RACE reads again in MiXCR, with one record for every CDR3 protein. The sample lists some 670,000 distinct CDR3 sequences, roughly an eighth occurring once. The data were obtained in a study of T cells after yellow fever vaccination. The chain links TRBV28 to TRBJ2-7; D may be TRBD2 (6 bases). The material was PBMCs, obtained on the day of the yellow fever booster vaccination. The receptor was derived from a man in his thirties or forties who received the YFV17D yellow fever vaccine. The CDR3 spells CASSMTSIYEQYF. In DNA form, the CDR3 reads TGTGCCAGCAGTATGACTAGTATCTACGAGCAGTACTTC.